The T cell receptor (beta chain) under discussion was sequenced for a study of technical replicates of blood from a handful of donors. Germline CDR1 and CDR2: MDHEN and SYDVKM. This CDR3 contains 16 residues. J was trimmed by 5 bases and V by 5 bases; bases with no gene match: 11. The method was immunoSEQ multiplex PCR; TCRdb's version includes in-frame clones alone and lacks a portion of them. The sample lists tens of thousands of clones; 95% to 97% were seen once. The chain couples TRBV28 to TRBJ2-3; 9 positions match TRBD1. The TCR sequence derives from a human donor in good health. The sample consisted of T cells isolated from PBMCs. The CDR3 loop is CASSAIQQGAGDTQYF. The CDR3 DNA sequence: TGTGCCAGCAGTGCTATCCAACAGGGGGCTGGAGATACGCAGTATTTT.